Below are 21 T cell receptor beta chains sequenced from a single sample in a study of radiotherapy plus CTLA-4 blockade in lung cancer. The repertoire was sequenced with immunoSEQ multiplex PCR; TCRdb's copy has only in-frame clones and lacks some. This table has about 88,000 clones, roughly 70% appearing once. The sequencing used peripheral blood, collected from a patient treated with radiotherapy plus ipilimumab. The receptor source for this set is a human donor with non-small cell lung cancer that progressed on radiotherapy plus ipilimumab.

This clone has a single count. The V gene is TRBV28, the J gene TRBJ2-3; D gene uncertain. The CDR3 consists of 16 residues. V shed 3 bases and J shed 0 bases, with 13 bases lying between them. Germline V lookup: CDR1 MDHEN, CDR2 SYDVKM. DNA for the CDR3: TGTGCCAGCAGTTTCTGGGCCGAAGCTAGCACAGATACGCAGTATTTT. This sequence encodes CASSFWAEASTDTQYF.

The CDR3 DNA reads as TGTGCCAGCAGCGTAATTGAGGGTTACGCCGGGGAGCTGTTTTTT. This translates into CASSVIEGYAGELFF. The rearrangement uses TRBV9 and TRBJ2-2; D perhaps matches TRBD2 (5 bases). CDR3 length equals 15 residues. Trimming removed 1 base at V and 6 bases at J, with 13 bases between. Germline CDR1 SGDLS, CDR2 YYNGEE.

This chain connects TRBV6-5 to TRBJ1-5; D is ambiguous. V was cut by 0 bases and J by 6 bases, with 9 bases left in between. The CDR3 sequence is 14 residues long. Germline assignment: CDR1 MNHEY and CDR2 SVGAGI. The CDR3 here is CASSYSQESQPQHF. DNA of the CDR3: TGTGCCAGCAGTTACTCGCAGGAGAGTCAGCCCCAGCATTTT.

The CDR3 DNA sequence: TGTGCCAGTGTCCGAGGGAGGGGAGGGAGGCACGAGCAGTACTTC. It specifies CASVRGRGGRHEQYF. This sequence joins TRBV2 and TRBJ2-7; TRBD2 matches 7 bases. The junction had 16 bases not matched to a gene; V was cut back by 9 bases and J by 5 bases. Germline V gene sequence: CDR1 SNHLY, CDR2 FYNNEI. The CDR3 totals 15 residues.

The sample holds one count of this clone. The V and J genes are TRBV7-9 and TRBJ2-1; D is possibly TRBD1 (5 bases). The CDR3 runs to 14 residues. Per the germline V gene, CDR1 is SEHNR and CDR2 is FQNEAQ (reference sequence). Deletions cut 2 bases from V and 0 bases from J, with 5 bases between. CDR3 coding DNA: TGTGCCAGCAGCTTAAGGGGCTCCTACAATGAGCAGTTCTTC. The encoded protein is CASSLRGSYNEQFF.

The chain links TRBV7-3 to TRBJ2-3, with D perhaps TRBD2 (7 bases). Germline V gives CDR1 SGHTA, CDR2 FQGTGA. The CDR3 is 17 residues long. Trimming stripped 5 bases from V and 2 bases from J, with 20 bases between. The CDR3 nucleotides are TGTGCCAGCAGCCGGGGGGCGGCTAGCGGAAACACAGATACGCAGTATTTT. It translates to CASSRGAASGNTDTQYF.

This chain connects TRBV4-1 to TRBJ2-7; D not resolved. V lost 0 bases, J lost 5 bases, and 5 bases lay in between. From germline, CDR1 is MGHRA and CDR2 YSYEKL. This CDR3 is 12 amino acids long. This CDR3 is CASSQDVNEQYF. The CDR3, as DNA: TGCGCCAGCAGCCAAGATGTAAACGAGCAGTACTTC.

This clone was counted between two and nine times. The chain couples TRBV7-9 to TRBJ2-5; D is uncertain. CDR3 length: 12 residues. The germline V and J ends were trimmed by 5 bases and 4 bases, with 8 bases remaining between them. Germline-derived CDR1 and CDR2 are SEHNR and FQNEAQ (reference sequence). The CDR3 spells CASSAEIETQYF. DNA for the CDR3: TGTGCCAGCAGCGCAGAGATAGAGACCCAGTACTTC.

The CDR3, as DNA: TGTGCCAGCAGCGTATCTCCCGGCGGGACAGGGGACGATCAGCCCCAGCATTTT. It specifies CASSVSPGGTGDDQPQHF. V usage is TRBV9 and J usage is TRBJ1-5; TRBD1 matches 10 bases. The CDR3 totals 18 residues. Per germline, CDR1 SGDLS and CDR2 YYNGEE. J gave up 5 bases and V 1 base, and 12 bases lay outside the gene matches.

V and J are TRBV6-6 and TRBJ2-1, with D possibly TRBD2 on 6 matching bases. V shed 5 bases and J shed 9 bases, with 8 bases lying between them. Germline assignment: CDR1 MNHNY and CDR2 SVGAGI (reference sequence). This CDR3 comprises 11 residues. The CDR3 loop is CASSPGSEQFF. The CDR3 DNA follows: TGTGCCAGCAGTCCCGGGAGTGAGCAGTTCTTC.

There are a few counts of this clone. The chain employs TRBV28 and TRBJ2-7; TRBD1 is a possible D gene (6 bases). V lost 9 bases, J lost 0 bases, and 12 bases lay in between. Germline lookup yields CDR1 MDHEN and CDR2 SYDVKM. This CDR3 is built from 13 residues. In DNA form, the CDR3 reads TGTGCCAGTTTGACAGGTAGCTCCTACGAGCAGTACTTC. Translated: CASLTGSSYEQYF.

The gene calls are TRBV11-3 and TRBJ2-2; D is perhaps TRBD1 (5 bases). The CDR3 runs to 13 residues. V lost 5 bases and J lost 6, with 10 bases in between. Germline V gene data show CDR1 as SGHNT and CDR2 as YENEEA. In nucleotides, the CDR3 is TGTGCCAGCAGCATCCAGGGTTCCGGGGAGCTGTTTTTT. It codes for CASSIQGSGELFF. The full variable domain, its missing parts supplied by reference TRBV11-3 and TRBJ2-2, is EAGVVQSPRYKIIEKKQPVAFWCNPISGHNTLYWYLQNLGQGPELLIRYENEEAVDDSQLPKDRFSAERLKGVDSTLKIQPAELGDSAVYLCASSIQGSGELFFGEGSRLTVL.

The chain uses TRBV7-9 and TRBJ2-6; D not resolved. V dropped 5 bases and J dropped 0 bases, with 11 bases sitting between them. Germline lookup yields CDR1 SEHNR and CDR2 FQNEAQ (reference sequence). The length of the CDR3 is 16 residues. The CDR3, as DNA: TGTGCCAGCAGCCCTCTGATTTCCTCTGGGGCCAACGTCCTGACTTTC. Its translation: CASSPLISSGANVLTF.

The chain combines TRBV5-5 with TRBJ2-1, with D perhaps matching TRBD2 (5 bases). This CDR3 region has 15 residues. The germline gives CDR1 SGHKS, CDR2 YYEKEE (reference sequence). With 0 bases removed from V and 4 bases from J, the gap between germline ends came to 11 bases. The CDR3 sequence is CASSLGPADYNEQFF. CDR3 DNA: TGTGCCAGCAGCTTGGGTCCAGCGGATTACAATGAGCAGTTCTTC. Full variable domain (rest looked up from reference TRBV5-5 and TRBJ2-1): DAGVTQSPTHLIKTRGQQVTLRCSPISGHKSVSWYQQVLGQGPQFIFQYYEKEERGRGNFPDRFSARQFPNYSSELNVNALLLGDSALYLCASSLGPADYNEQFFGPGTRLTVL.

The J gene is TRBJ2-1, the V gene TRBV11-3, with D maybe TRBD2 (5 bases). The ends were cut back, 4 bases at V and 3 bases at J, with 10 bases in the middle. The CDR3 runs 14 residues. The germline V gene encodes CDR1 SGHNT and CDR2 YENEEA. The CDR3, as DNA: TGTGCCAGCAGCTCAACTAGTTTCTACAATGAGCAGTTCTTC. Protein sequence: CASSSTSFYNEQFF.

The CDR3 loop reads CSVEGTSGVEETQYF. In nucleotides, the CDR3 is TGCAGCGTTGAGGGGACTAGCGGGGTGGAAGAGACCCAGTACTTC. The chain joins TRBV29-1 to TRBJ2-5, with 13 bases matching TRBD2. Looked up from germline, CDR1 is SQVTM and CDR2 is ANQGSEA. The V gene end was trimmed by 3 bases and the J gene end by 3 bases; junction bases not matched to a gene: 4. The CDR3 consists of 15 residues. The whole variable domain, remainder taken from reference TRBV29-1 and TRBJ2-5, is SAVISQKPSRDICQRGTSLTIQCQVDSQVTMMFWYRQQPGQSLTLIATANQGSEATYESGFVIDKFPISRPNLTFSTLTVSNMSPEDSSIYLCSVEGTSGVEETQYFGPGTRLLVL.

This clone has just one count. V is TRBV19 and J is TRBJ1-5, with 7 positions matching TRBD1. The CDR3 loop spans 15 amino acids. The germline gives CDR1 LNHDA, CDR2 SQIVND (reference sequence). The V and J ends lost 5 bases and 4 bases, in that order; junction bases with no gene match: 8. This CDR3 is CASSAGDSRNQPQHF. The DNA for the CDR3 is TGTGCCAGTAGTGCCGGGGACAGCCGGAATCAGCCCCAGCATTTT.

CDR3 DNA: TGTGCCAGCAGCCAGGACAGGGTCTATGGCTACACCTTC. Protein product: CASSQDRVYGYTF. The genes are TRBV14 and TRBJ1-2; 8 bases line up with TRBD1. Germline CDR1 reads SGHDN; CDR2 reads FVKESK. With V trimmed by 3 bases and J by 4 bases, 1 base remained unmatched. This CDR3 contains 13 residues.

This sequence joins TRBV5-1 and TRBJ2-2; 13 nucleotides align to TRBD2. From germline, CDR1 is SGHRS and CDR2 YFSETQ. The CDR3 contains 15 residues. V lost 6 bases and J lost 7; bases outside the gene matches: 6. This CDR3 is CASTGTSGAGGELFF. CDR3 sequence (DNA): TGCGCCAGCACCGGGACTAGCGGGGCCGGCGGGGAGCTGTTTTTT.

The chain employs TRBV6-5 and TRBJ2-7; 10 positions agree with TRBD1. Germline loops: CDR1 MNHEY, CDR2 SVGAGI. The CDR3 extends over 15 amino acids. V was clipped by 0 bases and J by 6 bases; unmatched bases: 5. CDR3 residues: CASSYSRQGAGEQYF. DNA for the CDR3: TGTGCCAGCAGTTACTCGAGACAGGGGGCAGGCGAGCAGTACTTC.

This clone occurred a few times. The DNA for the CDR3 is TGTGCCAGCAGCTTGAGGCAGGATCAGCCCCAGCATTTT. It is translated as CASSLRQDQPQHF. The V and J genes are TRBV5-6 and TRBJ1-5; D uncertain. V lost 1 base, J lost 5 bases, and 7 bases lay in between. The germline V gene encodes CDR1 SGHDT and CDR2 YYEEEE. The CDR3 is 13 residues long.